These 30 T cell receptor beta chains were sequenced from one sample in a study of blood T cell repertoires in COVID-19. Data came from immunoSEQ multiplex PCR; TCRdb stores just in-frame clones and leaves some out. The repertoire holds around 160,000 clones, with 84% as singletons. Sequenced sample: peripheral blood. All receptors come from a human donor in a cohort sampled during active COVID-19.

This clone was seen a single time. This rearrangement joins TRBV14 to TRBJ2-2; the match to TRBD2 covers 7 bases. The germline gives CDR1 SGHDN, CDR2 FVKESK. V lost 4 bases and J lost 1; bases outside the gene matches: 3. CDR3 length: 15 residues. For the CDR3, the DNA is TGTGCCAGCAGCCCGAAGCGGGGGAACACCGGGGAGCTGTTTTTT. This translates into CASSPKRGNTGELFF.

The gene calls are TRBV5-1 and TRBJ2-7, with a tentative D call TRBD1 (5 bases). V was trimmed by 4 bases and J by 2 bases, leaving 13 bases between them. CDR3 length: 14 residues. Germline V CDR1 and CDR2: SGHRS, YFSETQ. The CDR3 loop is CASSNRTTAYEQYF. The CDR3 coding sequence is TGCGCCAGCAGCAACCGGACAACCGCCTACGAGCAGTACTTC.

This chain uses TRBV6-4 with TRBJ2-1; D might be TRBD1 (7 bases). V lost 2 bases and J 7 bases, leaving 15 bases between the germline ends. The CDR3 contains 15 residues. Germline V lookup: CDR1 MRHNA, CDR2 SNTAGT. CDR3 residues: CASSDGQGGRNEQFF. The CDR3 coding sequence is TGTGCCAGCAGTGACGGGCAGGGGGGTAGAAATGAGCAGTTCTTC.

V and J are TRBV6-6 and TRBJ2-7; D uncertain. CDR3 length equals 12 residues. CDR1 and CDR2 from the germline V gene are MNHNY and SVGAGI (reference sequence). V lost 6 bases to trimming and J lost 4 bases, with 10 bases between them. The CDR3 sequence is CASRELYYEQYF. The CDR3 DNA sequence: TGTGCCAGCAGGGAGCTTTATTACGAGCAGTACTTC.

In DNA, the CDR3 is TGCGCCAGCAGCCCCTCCGGCCAGGGATATGGCTACACCTTC. This codes for CASSPSGQGYGYTF. The chain combines TRBV5-1 with TRBJ1-2, with a possible D match to TRBD1 (5 bases). With 4 bases removed from V and 5 bases from J, the gap between germline ends came to 15 bases. Germline V CDR1 and CDR2: SGHRS, YFSETQ. This CDR3 has 14 amino acids.

The rearrangement links TRBV19 to TRBJ1-2; D unclear. This CDR3 has 15 amino acids. Trimming cost V 0 bases and J 5 bases, with 13 bases left between them. Per the germline V gene, CDR1 is LNHDA and CDR2 is SQIVND (reference sequence). The CDR3 DNA reads as TGTGCCAGTAGTATAGATTGGCCGGGGATTTATGGCTACACCTTC. Translation gives CASSIDWPGIYGYTF.

The chain couples TRBV11-3 to TRBJ2-7; TRBD1 agrees at 7 bases. Germline trimming cut 6 bases from V and 12 bases from J; bases unmatched to any gene: 14. CDR3 length: 13 residues. The germline gives CDR1 SGHNT, CDR2 YENEEA. The CDR3 DNA reads as TGTGCCAGCAGTCCTACCCGAAGGGCAGGGGGGTACTTC. It yields the protein CASSPTRRAGGYF. Combining the CDR3 with reference TRBV11-3 and TRBJ2-7 gives the whole variable domain EAGVVQSPRYKIIEKKQPVAFWCNPISGHNTLYWYLQNLGQGPELLIRYENEEAVDDSQLPKDRFSAERLKGVDSTLKIQPAELGDSAVYLCASSPTRRAGGYFGPGTRLTVT.

The chain recombines TRBV2 with TRBJ2-2; 7 positions match TRBD1. Germline values: CDR1 SNHLY, CDR2 FYNNEI. The CDR3 has 14 residues. With V trimmed by 8 bases and J by 4 bases, 7 bases remained unmatched. CDR3 sequence: CASGERGPTGELFF. CDR3 coding DNA: TGTGCCAGCGGGGAGAGGGGGCCCACCGGGGAGCTGTTTTTT.

CDR3 nucleotides: TGCGCCAGCAGCGTGACTACAGGGCGGACTAATGAAAAACTGTTTTTT. It codes for CASSVTTGRTNEKLFF. This rearrangement joins TRBV5-1 to TRBJ1-4, with D tentatively TRBD1 (6 bases). V dropped 4 bases and J dropped 2 bases, with 15 bases sitting between them. CDR3 length equals 16 residues. Per the germline V gene, CDR1 is SGHRS and CDR2 is YFSETQ. Variable domain in full (rest from reference TRBV5-1 and TRBJ1-4): KAGVTQTPRYLIKTRGQQVTLSCSPISGHRSVSWYQQTPGQGLQFLFEYFSETQRNKGNFPGRFSGRQFSNSRSEMNVSTLELGDSALYLCASSVTTGRTNEKLFFGSGTQLSVL.

The chain uses TRBV19 and TRBJ1-2; a weak D match, TRBD1 (6 bases). CDR1 LNHDA and CDR2 SQIVND come from the germline V gene (reference sequence). The CDR3 has 15 residues. Trimming stripped 2 bases from V and 4 bases from J, with 14 bases between. This CDR3 is CASSITHRAPYGYTF. DNA of the CDR3: TGTGCCAGTAGTATAACCCACAGGGCCCCCTATGGCTACACCTTC.

V and J are TRBV6-5 and TRBJ1-1; 7 bases fit TRBD1. There are 16 residues in the CDR3. V gave up 0 bases and J gave up 3 bases; unmatched junction bases: 7. In germline, CDR1 is MNHEY, CDR2 SVGAGI. The CDR3 coding sequence is TGTGCCAGCAGTTACTCCCTACAGGGGTGGGACACTGAAGCTTTCTTT. This sequence encodes CASSYSLQGWDTEAFF.

The V and J genes are TRBV7-3 and TRBJ1-1, with D possibly TRBD1 on 5 matching bases. The V and J ends lost 3 bases and 0 bases respectively, with 8 bases between them. Looked up from germline, CDR1 is SGHTA and CDR2 is FQGTGA. CDR3 length equals 14 residues. This CDR3 is CASSLAGMNTEAFF. The CDR3 nucleotides read TGTGCCAGCAGCTTGGCAGGGATGAACACTGAAGCTTTCTTT.

At least ten counts were recorded for this clone. The chain has TRBV6-5 and TRBJ2-7; D may be TRBD2 (6 bases). CDR3 length equals 13 residues. The V end was cut by 1 base, the J end by 7 bases, with 11 bases between. Germline V gene sequence: CDR1 MNHEY, CDR2 SVGAGI. The CDR3 coding sequence is TGTGCCAGCAGTTACTTTCAGGGAGGAGAGCAGTACTTC. Its protein is CASSYFQGGEQYF.

V usage is TRBV3-1 (or the pseudogene TRBV3-2) and J usage is TRBJ2-3, with D possibly matching TRBD2 (6 bases). Germline assignment: CDR1 LGHDT and CDR2 YNNKEL (reference sequence). The CDR3 covers 14 residues. The V gene lost 3 bases and the J gene lost 2 bases, with 9 bases spanning the gap. The CDR3, as DNA: TGTGCCAGCAGCCACCGCGGGATCACAGATACGCAGTATTTT. This encodes CASSHRGITDTQYF.

The chain has TRBV19 and TRBJ1-2; D remains unclear. The ends were cut back, 2 bases at V and 3 bases at J, with 10 bases in the middle. Germline lookup yields CDR1 LNHDA and CDR2 SQIVND (reference sequence). The CDR3 runs 14 residues. The CDR3 DNA sequence: TGTGCCAGTAGTATATCTGGCATTCACTATGGCTACACCTTC. This sequence encodes CASSISGIHYGYTF.

The rearrangement joins TRBV6-6 to TRBJ2-3; 7 bases match TRBD2. The germline gives CDR1 MNHNY, CDR2 SVGAGI (reference sequence). V lost 2 bases and J lost 3; bases outside the gene matches: 8. The CDR3 has 16 amino acids. The CDR3 DNA reads as TGTGCCAGCAGTTACGCGCGGGGGTCGGGGACAGATACGCAGTATTTT. This encodes CASSYARGSGTDTQYF.

The chain carries TRBV7-8 and TRBJ2-3, with 7 bases lining up with TRBD2. Germline V CDR1 and CDR2: SGHVS, FQNEAQ. The CDR3 has 13 amino acids. The J segment lost 3 bases and the V segment lost 5 bases, leaving 2 bases of the junction unmatched. CDR3 sequence: CASSGGVTDTQYF. The DNA for the CDR3 is TGTGCCAGCAGCGGGGGGGTAACAGATACGCAGTATTTT.

V is TRBV9 and J is TRBJ2-1, with a tentative D call TRBD2 (6 bases). The CDR3 spans 19 residues. V gave up 4 bases and J gave up 7 bases, with 30 bases separating them. Germline V lookup: CDR1 SGDLS, CDR2 YYNGEE. CDR3 protein: CASSLGGPPGGATRNEQFF. In nucleotides, the CDR3 is TGTGCCAGCAGCCTCGGAGGGCCCCCTGGCGGGGCCACAAGGAATGAGCAGTTCTTC.

The V gene is TRBV7-2, the J gene TRBJ2-5; D possibly corresponds to TRBD1 (6 bases). V was shortened by 5 bases and J by 4 bases, with 14 bases between the two germline ends. The CDR3 consists of 14 residues. Germline V lookup: CDR1 SGHTA, CDR2 FQGNSA. Here the CDR3 DNA reads TGTGCCAGCAGCCCACAGGGAGTTGGAGAGACCCAGTACTTC. Encoded protein: CASSPQGVGETQYF.

This rearrangement joins TRBV19 to TRBJ1-5, with 8 bases lining up with TRBD1. CDR1 is LNHDA and CDR2 is SQIVND in the germline V gene (reference sequence). J gave up 6 bases and V 7 bases, and 5 bases lay outside the gene matches. This CDR3 is 13 amino acids long. The CDR3 DNA is TGTGCCAGTACGGACAGGGCAGGTCAGCCCCAGCATTTT. Translating gives CASTDRAGQPQHF.

The chain is built from TRBV19 and TRBJ2-1; D call uncertain. Per germline, CDR1 LNHDA and CDR2 SQIVND (reference sequence). The CDR3 has 16 amino acids. V lost 1 base, J lost 0 bases, and 10 bases lay in between. This CDR3 is CASSIVPVNSYNEQFF. The CDR3, as DNA: TGTGCCAGTAGTATAGTTCCGGTAAACTCCTACAATGAGCAGTTCTTC.

This clone was seen more than once but under ten times. J is TRBJ1-6 and V is TRBV27; TRBD1 might be the D (5 bases). CDR1 MNHEY and CDR2 SMNVEV come from the germline V gene (reference sequence). The CDR3 is 14 amino acids. V was shortened by 5 bases and J by 4 bases, with 9 bases between the two germline ends. The CDR3 region is CASSTQGYNSPLHF. Here the CDR3 DNA reads TGTGCCAGCAGTACTCAGGGATATAATTCACCCCTCCACTTT.

This sequence joins TRBV28 and TRBJ1-4, with 7 bases lining up with TRBD1. Germline V gene sequence: CDR1 MDHEN, CDR2 SYDVKM. Trimming removed 6 bases from V and 8 bases from J; junction bases left unmatched: 9. This CDR3 has 14 residues. The CDR3 coding sequence is TGTGCCAGCAGGGCCGGGACAGTGGGAGAAAAACTGTTTTTT. It codes for CASRAGTVGEKLFF.

The chain couples TRBV7-2 to TRBJ2-7; 7 bases are shared with TRBD2. Germline V lookup: CDR1 SGHTA, CDR2 FQGNSA. V gave up 1 base and J gave up 7 bases; unmatched junction bases: 4. The CDR3 loop spans 13 amino acids. For the CDR3, the DNA is TGTGCCAGCAGCTTAGGACAGCGGGGTGAGCAGTACTTC. It translates to CASSLGQRGEQYF.

The V call is TRBV5-1, the J call TRBJ2-3; TRBD1 matches at 7 bases. In germline, CDR1 is SGHRS, CDR2 YFSETQ. The J segment lost 0 bases and the V segment lost 5 bases, leaving 3 bases of the junction unmatched. The CDR3 contains 14 residues. CDR3: CASREGASTDTQYF. CDR3 DNA sequence: TGCGCCAGCAGAGAGGGGGCAAGCACAGATACGCAGTATTTT.

The rearrangement uses TRBV11-2 and TRBJ2-3, with 7 bases matching TRBD1. CDR3 length equals 15 residues. CDR1 is SGHAT, CDR2 FQNNGV, per germline. V lost 6 bases and J lost 3; bases outside the gene matches: 9. CDR3 bases: TGTGCCAGCAGGCCTCCGGGACAGCAAACAGATACGCAGTATTTT. Encoded protein: CASRPPGQQTDTQYF. Together with reference TRBV11-2 and TRBJ2-3, the CDR3 gives the full variable domain: EAGVAQSPRYKIIEKRQSVAFWCNPISGHATLYWYQQILGQGPKLLIQFQNNGVVDDSQLPKDRFSAERLKGVDSTLKIQPAKLEDSAVYLCASRPPGQQTDTQYFGPGTRLTVL.

A note on this clone: Sequence at one end of the junction differs from germline and may be a read error. Other nucleotide sequences in the sample specify the same CDR3. The genes are TRBV7-2 and TRBJ2-7, with D tentatively TRBD1 (5 bases). The CDR3 contains 13 residues. Germline V gives CDR1 SGHTA, CDR2 FQGNSA. The CDR3 region has the DNA TGTGCCAGCAGCGATACAGGCTCCTACGAGCAATACTTC. Protein: CASSDTGSYEQYF.

The chain links TRBV5-4 to TRBJ1-1; 8 positions match TRBD1. The CDR3 extends over 16 amino acids. V gave up 4 bases and J gave up 6 bases; unmatched junction bases: 14. In germline, CDR1 is SGHNT, CDR2 YYREEE (reference sequence). The CDR3 coding sequence is TGTGCCAGCAGCAGCCCCGGGACAGGTTTGTTCGCTGAAGCTTTCTTT. This encodes CASSSPGTGLFAEAFF. The full variable domain, in which reference TRBV5-4 and TRBJ1-1 provide the parts outside the CDR3, is ETGVTQSPTHLIKTRGQQVTLRCSSQSGHNTVSWYQQALGQGPQFIFQYYREEENGRGNFPPRFSGLQFPNYSSELNVNALELDDSALYLCASSSPGTGLFAEAFFGQGTRLTVV.

This clone showed up just a few times. The genes are TRBV2 and TRBJ1-6; maybe TRBD1 (5 bases). V was trimmed by 4 bases and J by 11 bases, leaving 12 bases between them. The length of the CDR3 is 13 residues. From germline, CDR1 is SNHLY and CDR2 FYNNEI. Written as DNA, the CDR3 is TGTGCCAGCAGTGGGGGGAGGGGTGCACCCCTCCACTTT. Encoded protein: CASSGGRGAPLHF.

This clone was found a few times. CDR3 DNA sequence: TGTGCCAGCAGCTTTCACAGGGGCTACGAGCAGTACTTC. This translates into CASSFHRGYEQYF. J is TRBJ2-7 and V is TRBV7-8; 7 bases map to TRBD1. The CDR3 covers 13 residues. Germline lookup yields CDR1 SGHVS and CDR2 FQNEAQ. V dropped 3 bases and J dropped 3; count of bases not matched to a gene: 2.